These T cell receptor beta chains were read from a single sample in a study of T cells after yellow fever vaccination. One entry per CDR3 protein, called by TCRdb with MiXCR from the 5' RACE reads. There are over 100,000 distinct CDR3 sequences in the sample; 8.4% occur only once, and roughly 25% lies in the top ten. The starting material was CD8+ T cells sorted from PBMCs, obtained 45 days after the yellow fever booster vaccination. Receptor source: a man under 40 who received the YFV17D yellow fever vaccine. CDR3s include the opening cysteine and the closing phenylalanine or tryptophan. The D gene is left open where the match is weak. The listing skips clone size in some rows; elsewhere it reads once, few, many or a size class.

D	size	V	J	CDR3	DNA
.	many	TRBV5-5	TRBJ1-2	CASSLAGPNGYTF	TGTGCCAGCAGCTTGGCAGGGCCCAATGGCTACACCTTC
.	many	TRBV7-6	TRBJ1-1	CASSLAAEGEAFF	TGTGCCAGCAGCTTAGCAGCTGAGGGAGAAGCTTTCTTT
.	few	TRBV5-1	TRBJ2-1	CASSFNPFSGVVDSEQFF	TGCGCCAGCAGCTTTAACCCGTTCTCAGGGGTTGTGGACTCTGAGCAGTTCTTC
TRBD1	many	TRBV10-2	TRBJ2-7	CASILSPTGKSYEQYF	TGCGCCAGCATCCTTTCCCCGACAGGGAAGTCTTACGAGCAGTACTTC
.	few	TRBV14	TRBJ1-2	CASSHRTAYGYTF	TGTGCCAGCAGCCATCGCACGGCCTATGGCTACACCTTC
TRBD2	.	TRBV3-1	TRBJ2-5	CASSHAGGTQETQYF	TGTGCCAGCAGCCACGCCGGGGGGACGCAAGAGACCCAGTACTTC
TRBD1	many	TRBV6-1	TRBJ2-2	CASTFRQGTTGELFF	TGTGCCAGCACCTTCCGACAGGGAACCACCGGGGAGCTGTTTTTT
.	.	TRBV10-3	TRBJ2-7	CAISAAGPHEQYF	TGTGCCATCAGTGCGGCAGGGCCCCACGAGCAGTACTTC
.	many	TRBV7-9	TRBJ2-3	CASSPLENTQYF	TGTGCCAGCAGCCCTTTAGAGAATACGCAGTATTTT
TRBD2	many	TRBV7-6	TRBJ2-3	CASSSTAGGADTQYF	TGTGCCAGCAGTTCCACAGCGGGAGGGGCAGATACGCAGTATTTT
TRBD1	few	TRBV14	TRBJ2-1	CASSQYGTGYNEQFF	TGTGCCAGCAGCCAATATGGGACAGGGTACAATGAGCAGTTCTTC
.	.	TRBV10-2	TRBJ2-7	CASWAPIYEQYF	TGCGCCAGCTGGGCGCCGATCTACGAGCAGTACTTC
.	.	TRBV30	TRBJ2-2	CAWNRGDTGELFF	TGTGCCTGGAATCGCGGGGACACCGGGGAGCTGTTTTTT
.	many	TRBV2	TRBJ2-2	CASSRDIANTGELFF	TGTGCCAGCAGCCGGGACATTGCGAACACCGGGGAGCTGTTTTTT
TRBD1	many	TRBV5-6	TRBJ2-7	CASSPGTGVFYEQYF	TGTGCCAGCAGCCCTGGGACAGGGGTTTTCTACGAGCAGTACTTC
TRBD2	many	TRBV10-1	TRBJ2-3	CASLGTTNTDTQYF	TGCGCCAGCCTCGGGACTACCAACACAGATACGCAGTATTTT
.	.	TRBV5-1	TRBJ2-5	CASSAGRGEETQYF	TGCGCCAGCAGCGCCGGTCGCGGGGAAGAGACCCAGTACTTC
.	many	TRBV4-2	TRBJ2-7	CASSGAQGQYF	TGTGCCAGCAGCGGAGCCCAAGGGCAGTACTTC
.	many	TRBV29-1	TRBJ2-3	CSVEARGWGDTQYF	TGCAGCGTTGAAGCCCGGGGATGGGGAGATACGCAGTATTTT
.	many	TRBV7-9	TRBJ2-7	CASSRTDSSYEQYF	TGTGCCAGCAGCCGGACAGACAGCTCCTACGAGCAGTACTTC
TRBD2	few	TRBV20-1	TRBJ2-1	CSAREQGTSGYNEQFF	TGCAGTGCTAGGGAACAAGGGACTAGCGGCTACAATGAGCAGTTCTTC
.	few	TRBV7-6	TRBJ1-1	CASSRFQGTEAFF	TGTGCCAGCAGCCGCTTTCAGGGAACTGAAGCTTTCTTT
.	many	TRBV12-3/TRBV12-4	TRBJ2-7	CASSLGALSEQYF	TGTGCCAGCAGTTTAGGAGCCCTGTCCGAGCAGTACTTC
.	few	TRBV12-3/TRBV12-4	TRBJ2-2	CASSWDPGELFF	TGTGCCAGCAGTTGGGATCCCGGGGAGCTGTTTTTT
.	many	TRBV6-6	TRBJ2-1	CASSYSGVDEQFF	TGTGCCAGCAGTTACTCGGGGGTGGATGAACAGTTCTTC
.	.	TRBV29-1	TRBJ1-1	CSVGRGYAEAFF	TGCAGCGTCGGGCGGGGGTACGCTGAAGCTTTCTTT
.	many	TRBV30	TRBJ2-2	CAWVVGAGELFF	TGTGCCTGGGTGGTGGGGGCCGGGGAGCTGTTTTTT
.	few	TRBV12-3/TRBV12-4	TRBJ2-3	CASRTEQLTDTQYF	TGTGCCAGCAGAACAGAACAACTCACAGATACGCAGTATTTT
.	many	TRBV18	TRBJ2-7	CASSPPDSRVFEQYF	TGTGCCAGCTCACCACCGGACAGCCGTGTCTTCGAGCAGTACTTC
.	.	TRBV11-2	TRBJ2-7	CASSLGGQSEQYF	TGTGCCAGCAGCTTAGGCGGACAGTCCGAGCAGTACTTC
.	many	TRBV5-6	TRBJ2-2	CASSQPRRTGNTGELFF	TGTGCCAGCAGCCAACCCCGTCGGACTGGGAACACCGGGGAGCTGTTTTTT
TRBD1	.	TRBV5-4	TRBJ2-7	CASSPDRERDEQYF	TGTGCCAGCAGCCCGGACAGGGAGAGGGACGAGCAGTACTTC
.	many	TRBV6-5	TRBJ2-3	CASRGEDAGGAQYF	TGTGCCAGCAGGGGGGAGGATGCCGGGGGCGCGCAGTATTTT
TRBD2	.	TRBV29-1	TRBJ2-1	CSVEPMPGLAGYNEQFF	TGCAGCGTTGAACCTATGCCCGGACTAGCGGGATACAATGAGCAGTTCTTC
.	many	TRBV27	TRBJ2-5	CASSLWAPSGKETQYF	TGTGCCAGCAGTTTGTGGGCGCCCTCAGGGAAAGAGACCCAGTACTTC
.	many	TRBV7-8	TRBJ2-1	CASGRSYNEQFF	TGTGCCAGCGGAAGATCCTACAATGAGCAGTTCTTC
.	many	TRBV28	TRBJ2-7	CASSRGSGSYEQYF	TGTGCCAGCAGCCGAGGTAGTGGTTCCTACGAGCAGTACTTC
TRBD1	many	TRBV28	TRBJ2-3	CASSSPSGTVLTDTQYF	TGTGCCAGCAGTTCCCCCAGTGGGACAGTACTCACAGATACGCAGTATTTT
TRBD2	many	TRBV7-9	TRBJ2-7	CASSLADPSGSPYEQYF	TGTGCCAGCAGCTTAGCGGACCCTAGCGGGAGCCCCTACGAGCAGTACTTC
TRBD2	.	TRBV4-3	TRBJ2-2	CASSPSGRRTGELFF	TGCGCCAGCAGCCCGAGCGGGAGAAGGACCGGGGAGCTGTTTTTT
.	many	TRBV14	TRBJ2-5	CASSPPGRPPWTQYF	TGTGCCAGCAGCCCACCGGGGCGCCCCCCATGGACCCAGTACTTC
TRBD1	many	TRBV5-6	TRBJ1-5	CASSEHFGDRAGQPQHF	TGTGCCAGCAGCGAACACTTCGGGGACAGGGCTGGTCAGCCCCAGCATTTT
TRBD1	many	TRBV11-2	TRBJ2-2	CASSGPGGQDSGELFF	TGTGCCAGCAGCGGCCCCGGGGGACAGGACTCCGGGGAGCTGTTTTTT
.	few	TRBV10-3	TRBJ2-7	CAISDISLYEQYF	TGTGCCATCAGTGACATCTCGCTTTACGAGCAGTACTTC